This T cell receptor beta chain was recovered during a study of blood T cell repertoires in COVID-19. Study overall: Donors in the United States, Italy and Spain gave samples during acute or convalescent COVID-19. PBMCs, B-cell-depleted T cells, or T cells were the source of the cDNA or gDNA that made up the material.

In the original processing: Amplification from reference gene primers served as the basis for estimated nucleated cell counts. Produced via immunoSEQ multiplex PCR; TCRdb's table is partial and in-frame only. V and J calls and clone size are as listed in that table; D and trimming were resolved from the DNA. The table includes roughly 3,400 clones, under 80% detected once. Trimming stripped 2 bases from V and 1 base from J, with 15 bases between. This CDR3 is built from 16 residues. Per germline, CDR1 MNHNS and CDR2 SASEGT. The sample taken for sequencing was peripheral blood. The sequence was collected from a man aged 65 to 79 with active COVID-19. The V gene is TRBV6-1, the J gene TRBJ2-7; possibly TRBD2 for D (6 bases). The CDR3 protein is CASSERGGVPSYEQYF. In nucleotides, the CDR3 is TGTGCCAGCAGTGAACGTGGAGGGGTCCCTTCCTACGAGCAGTACTTC.